This is a list of T cell receptor beta chains from one sample in a study of HIV-infected children after antiretroviral therapy interruption. TCRdb re-called the 3' RACE reads with MiXCR, one entry per CDR3 protein. The data contain 90,000 or so distinct CDR3 sequences, 6% to 8.5% of them singletons. This specimen was CD45RA+ CD4+ T cells from PBMCs, pooled from several time points, taken from a donor given antiretroviral therapy, either interrupted or continuous. These receptors all stem from a pool of human donors with HIV. CDR3s leave out the opening cysteine and the closing phenylalanine or tryptophan. Each record gives: V gene, CDR3 protein.

TRBV29-1	SVSQGDHEQY
TRBV10-1	ASSLAPGGSYNEQF
TRBV6-1	ASSETQPRIADTQY
TRBV12-5	ASGLVLGTGGTNYGYT
TRBV7-9	ASSLQGVNSPLH
TRBV6-1	ASSESGRTYEQY
TRBV3-1	ASSQGGIGMDSPLH
TRBV19	ASSMRGAIRYNEQF
TRBV18	ASSPLGNDNSPLH
TRBV12-3/TRBV12-4	ASSSDGQDTQY
TRBV6-6	ASSYSTGGQTGELF
TRBV7-8	ASSLQVWGTEAF
TRBV4-1	ASSQDLWGVSQNTLY
TRBV6-5	ASSPYPAGGDLETQY
TRBV28	ASSLQGYEQY
TRBV11-2	ASSLGPSGGALDQF
TRBV10-3	AIIGTGSSNQPQH
TRBV5-1	ASSLVTGRDSPLH
TRBV9	ASSVRPGETEAF
TRBV7-9	ASSLTMQIAGNNTGELF
TRBV5-1	ASSSTRQGRSTGELF
TRBV28	ATYEGGAQY
TRBV9	ASSVTLNTGELF
TRBV7-9	ASSELPVETQY
TRBV7-9	ASSPLPGDSPSNYGYT